Listed below are T cell receptor beta chains from one sample, sequenced in a study of blood T cell repertoires in COVID-19. Sequenced by immunoSEQ multiplex PCR; TCRdb stores in-frame clones only, minus some. The data hold 40,000 to 55,000 clones, with about 72% observed a single time. The specimen sequenced was PBMCs or T cells enriched from blood (not recorded which). The receptors originated from a woman aged 45-65 years with acute COVID-19. Both conserved end residues are part of each CDR3. A D gene is named only where the DNA matches it firmly. Some rows mark clone size as missing; the rest say once, few, many or name a class of expanded clone.

-,TRBD2,TRBV24-1,TRBJ2-1,CATSDPLAGGLPYNEQFF,TGTGCCACCAGTGATCCTCTAGCGGGGGGTCTCCCCTACAATGAGCAGTTCTTC
-,TRBD2,TRBV7-3,TRBJ2-3,CASSSLAGAGGTQYF,TGTGCCAGCAGTTCCCTAGCGGGGGCTGGCGGTACGCAGTATTTT
-,-,TRBV19,TRBJ1-5,CASQAGAQPQHF,TGTGCCAGCCAAGCGGGGGCTCAGCCCCAGCATTTT
once,-,TRBV7-9,TRBJ2-7,CASSSQGGEQYF,TGTGCCAGCAGCTCCCAGGGGGGCGAGCAGTACTTC
-,-,TRBV2,TRBJ2-7,CASSDYGHEQYF,TGTGCCAGCAGTGATTATGGGCACGAGCAGTACTTC
-,TRBD1,TRBV28,TRBJ2-7,CASSLRTGGPDYEQYF,TGTGCCAGCAGTTTACGGACAGGTGGACCCGACTACGAGCAGTACTTC
once,-,TRBV14,TRBJ1-1,CASSQLEQGTEAFF,TGTGCCAGCAGCCAATTAGAACAGGGCACTGAAGCTTTCTTT
-,-,TRBV20-1,TRBJ1-1,CSASSRVVF,TGCAGTGCTAGTTCCAGGGTGGTTTTT
-,TRBD2,TRBV20-1,TRBJ2-7,CSASREGPYEQYF,TGCAGTGCTAGTAGGGAGGGGCCCTACGAGCAGTACTTC
-,TRBD2,TRBV9,TRBJ2-3,CASSDPSGGTDTQYF,TGTGCCAGCAGCGACCCTAGCGGGGGGACAGATACGCAGTATTTT
-,TRBD2,TRBV25-1,TRBJ2-5,CASSDPGTSGETQYF,TGTGCCAGCAGTGACCCGGGGACTAGCGGTGAGACCCAGTACTTC
few,TRBD2,TRBV11-2,TRBJ2-4,CASSTQGRLAGTKNIQYF,TGTGCCAGCAGCACACAAGGGCGACTAGCGGGAACGAAAAACATTCAGTACTTC
-,-,TRBV13,TRBJ2-1,CASSSGFLYNEQFF,TGTGCCAGCAGCTCAGGGTTTCTCTACAATGAGCAGTTCTTC
few,-,TRBV15,TRBJ2-2,CATSRGGGTGELFF,TGTGCCACCAGCAGAGGTGGGGGGACCGGGGAGCTGTTTTTT
-,TRBD1,TRBV3-1/TRBV3-2,TRBJ2-7,CASSHRTGWYEQYF,TGTGCCAGCAGCCACCGGACAGGGTGGTACGAGCAGTACTTC
-,-,TRBV11-3,TRBJ1-1,CASSPEGVRANTEAFF,TGTGCCAGCAGCCCAGAAGGGGTACGAGCTAACACTGAAGCTTTCTTT
few,-,TRBV6-5,TRBJ1-1,CASRLGGRNTEAFF,TGTGCCAGCAGACTGGGGGGTAGGAACACTGAAGCTTTCTTT
-,-,TRBV3-1/TRBV3-2,TRBJ1-6,CASSQDGAGFRYNSPLHF,TGTGCCAGCAGCCAAGACGGTGCGGGATTCCGCTATAATTCACCCCTCCACTTT
once,-,TRBV6-5,TRBJ1-2,CASSPGEGGYTF,TGTGCCAGCAGCCCAGGGGAGGGAGGCTACACCTTC
-,-,TRBV12-2,TRBJ2-5,CASRRQGQETQYF,TGTGCAAGTCGCCGACAGGGTCAAGAGACCCAGTACTTC
-,TRBD2,TRBV7-9,TRBJ2-3,CASSFSPRLAGNTQYF,TGTGCCAGCAGCTTCTCCCCGCGACTAGCAGGCAATACGCAGTATTTT
-,TRBD2,TRBV5-1,TRBJ2-1,CASSPTSGGAYEQFF,TGCGCCAGCAGCCCGACTAGCGGGGGGGCCTATGAGCAGTTCTTC
-,TRBD1,TRBV6-2/TRBV6-3,TRBJ1-5,CASSYPTGGRSNQPQHF,TGTGCCAGCAGTTACCCGACAGGGGGCAGGAGCAATCAGCCCCAGCATTTT
-,-,TRBV5-1,TRBJ1-3,CASSLYGAGNTIYF,TGCGCCAGCAGCTTGTACGGGGCTGGAAACACCATATATTTT
-,TRBD1,TRBV7-2,TRBJ1-1,CASSWGQLNTEAFF,TGTGCCAGCAGCTGGGGACAGCTGAACACTGAAGCTTTCTTT
-,TRBD2,TRBV7-2,TRBJ2-6,CASSARLAGWGGANVLTF,TGTGCCAGCAGTGCACGACTAGCGGGGTGGGGTGGGGCCAACGTCCTGACTTTC
-,-,TRBV19,TRBJ1-2,CASSSGQGEGYTF,TGTGCCAGTAGTAGCGGACAAGGCGAGGGCTACACCTTC
-,-,TRBV7-8,TRBJ1-3,CASSRQGSAFGNTIYF,TGTGCCAGCAGCCGTCAGGGTTCGGCCTTCGGAAACACCATATATTTT
-,-,TRBV11-2,TRBJ1-2,CASSQEATYGYTF,TGTGCCAGCAGCCAGGAAGCCACCTATGGCTACACCTTC
few,TRBD1,TRBV7-9,TRBJ2-1,CASRNRQGVYNEQFF,TGTGCCAGCAGGAACCGACAGGGGGTCTACAATGAGCAGTTCTTC
-,-,TRBV6-5,TRBJ2-3,CASSYSIGEDTQYF,TGTGCCAGCAGTTACTCGATCGGGGAGGATACGCAGTATTTT
-,-,TRBV11-3,TRBJ1-1,CASSYSGNTEAFF,TGTGCCAGCAGCTATTCAGGGAACACTGAAGCTTTCTTT
-,TRBD1,TRBV14,TRBJ1-2,CASSQAGRGRDGYTF,TGTGCCAGCAGCCAAGCGGGCAGGGGGCGGGATGGCTACACCTTC
few,-,TRBV6-5,TRBJ2-7,CASYKGRGPYEQYF,TGTGCCAGCTATAAAGGGCGGGGGCCCTACGAGCAGTACTTC
-,-,TRBV7-9,TRBJ1-2,CASSPGAGAHGYTF,TGTGCCAGCAGCCCGGGAGCCGGGGCGCATGGCTACACCTTC
-,TRBD1,TRBV5-8,TRBJ2-5,CASSPRTGSRAQYF,TGTGCCAGCAGCCCGAGGACAGGCTCAAGGGCCCAGTACTTC
once,-,TRBV20-1,TRBJ2-5,CSAIEETQYF,TGCAGTGCTATAGAAGAGACCCAGTACTTC
few,-,TRBV19,TRBJ1-3,CASSMGRASGNTIYF,TGTGCCAGTAGTATGGGCAGGGCCTCTGGAAACACCATATATTTT
-,-,TRBV5-1,TRBJ1-4,CASSLTGDRPRGEKLFF,TGCGCCAGCAGCTTGACCGGAGACAGGCCTCGAGGTGAAAAACTGTTTTTT
-,TRBD2,TRBV5-8,TRBJ2-2,CASSLPGLAANTGELFF,TGTGCCAGCAGCTTACCGGGACTAGCCGCGAACACCGGGGAGCTGTTTTTT
-,TRBD1,TRBV2,TRBJ1-1,CASSRQTGGNTEAFF,TGTGCCAGCAGTCGGCAGACAGGGGGGAACACTGAAGCTTTCTTT
-,TRBD2,TRBV7-8,TRBJ2-3,CASSSLTSGDLLLDTQYF,TGTGCCAGCAGCTCCCTGACTAGCGGGGACCTTCTGTTGGATACGCAGTATTTT
-,-,TRBV10-2,TRBJ2-5,CASNREDNQETQYF,TGCGCCAGCAACCGAGAGGACAACCAAGAGACCCAGTACTTC
once,TRBD1,TRBV7-9,TRBJ2-1,CASSLAGGRDRRNNEQFF,TGTGCCAGCAGCTTAGCAGGGGGCCGGGACAGGAGGAACAATGAGCAGTTCTTC
-,-,TRBV28,TRBJ1-2,CASSRPGKGGYTF,TGTGCCAGCAGCCGTCCAGGGAAGGGCGGCTACACCTTC
-,-,TRBV2,TRBJ1-5,CASSRELSNQPQHF,TGTGCCAGCAGTCGAGAACTTAGCAATCAGCCCCAGCATTTT
-,-,TRBV25-1,TRBJ2-3,CASTPSGSDTQYF,TGTGCCAGCACTCCGTCAGGGTCAGATACGCAGTATTTT
-,-,TRBV19,TRBJ1-3,CASSIPVSGNTIYF,TGTGCCAGTAGTATTCCGGTTTCGGGAAACACCATATATTTT
-,-,TRBV6-5,TRBJ1-3,CASSYREGGFGNTIYF,TGTGCCAGCAGTTACCGTGAGGGGGGGTTTGGAAACACCATATATTTT